Given below is one T cell receptor (beta chain) in context. This sample stems from a study of OX40 agonist ivuxolimab in advanced cancers. Repertoires were generated with immunoSEQ multiplex PCR, while TCRdb's copy carries only in-frame clones and drops some. Of about 70,000 clones in the sample, around nine tenths were seen once. V was cut by 0 bases and J by 6 bases, with 7 bases left in between. The germline CDR1 and CDR2 sequences are SGHKS and YYEKEE (reference sequence). The CDR3 is 12 residues long. The material was CD4+ or CD8+ T cells sorted from blood, obtained in a trial of the OX40 agonist ivuxolimab. The chain employs TRBV5-5 and TRBJ2-7; the D gene could be TRBD1 or TRBD2 (5 bases each). The TCR originated in an adult with an advanced solid tumor such as melanoma, head and neck, liver or kidney cancer. CDR3 amino acids: CASSLGDGEQYF. DNA of the CDR3: TGTGCCAGCAGCTTGGGGGACGGCGAGCAGTACTTC.